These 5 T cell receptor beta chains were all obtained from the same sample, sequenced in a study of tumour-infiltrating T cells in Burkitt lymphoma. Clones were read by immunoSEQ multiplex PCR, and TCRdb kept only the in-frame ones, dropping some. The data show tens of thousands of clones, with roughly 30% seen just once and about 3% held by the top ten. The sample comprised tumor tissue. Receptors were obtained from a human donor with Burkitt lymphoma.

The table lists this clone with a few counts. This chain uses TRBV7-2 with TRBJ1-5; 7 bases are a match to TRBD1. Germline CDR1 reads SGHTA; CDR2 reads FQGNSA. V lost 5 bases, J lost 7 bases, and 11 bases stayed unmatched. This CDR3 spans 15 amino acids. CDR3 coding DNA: TGTGCCAGCAGCGGAGGGACAGCCCAGGGCCAGCCCCAGCATTTT. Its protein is CASSGGTAQGQPQHF. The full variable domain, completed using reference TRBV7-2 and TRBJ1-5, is GAGVSQSPSNKVTEKGKDVELRCDPISGHTALYWYRQSLGQGLEFLIYFQGNSAPDKSGLPSDRFSAERTGGSVSTLTIQRTQQEDSAVYLCASSGGTAQGQPQHFGDGTRLSIL.

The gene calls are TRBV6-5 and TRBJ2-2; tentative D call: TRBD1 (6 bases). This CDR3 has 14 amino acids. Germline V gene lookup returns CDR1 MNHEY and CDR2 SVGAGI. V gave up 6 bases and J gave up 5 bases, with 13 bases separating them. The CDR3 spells CASSPLQGTGELFF. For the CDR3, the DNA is TGTGCCAGCAGCCCGTTGCAGGGGACCGGGGAGCTGTTTTTT.

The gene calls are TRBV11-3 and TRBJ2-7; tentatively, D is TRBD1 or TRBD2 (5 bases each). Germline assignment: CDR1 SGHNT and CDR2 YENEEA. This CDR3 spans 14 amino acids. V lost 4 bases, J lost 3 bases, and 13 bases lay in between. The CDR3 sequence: CASSSGTVGYEQYF. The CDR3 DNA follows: TGTGCCAGCAGCTCCGGGACGGTCGGCTACGAGCAGTACTTC. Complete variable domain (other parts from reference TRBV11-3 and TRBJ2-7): EAGVVQSPRYKIIEKKQPVAFWCNPISGHNTLYWYLQNLGQGPELLIRYENEEAVDDSQLPKDRFSAERLKGVDSTLKIQPAELGDSAVYLCASSSGTVGYEQYFGPGTRLTVT.

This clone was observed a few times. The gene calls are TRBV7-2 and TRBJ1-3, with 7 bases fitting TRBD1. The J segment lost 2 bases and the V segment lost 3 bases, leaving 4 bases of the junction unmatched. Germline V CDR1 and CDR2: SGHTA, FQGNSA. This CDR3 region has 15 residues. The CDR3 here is CASSLEGTAGNTIYF. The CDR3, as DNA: TGTGCCAGCAGCTTGGAAGGGACAGCTGGAAACACCATATATTTT.

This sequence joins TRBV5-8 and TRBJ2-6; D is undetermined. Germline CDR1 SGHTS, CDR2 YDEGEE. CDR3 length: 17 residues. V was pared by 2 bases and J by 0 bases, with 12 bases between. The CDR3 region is CASSLLTQVSGANVLTF. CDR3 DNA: TGTGCCAGCAGCTTACTTACTCAAGTCTCTGGGGCCAACGTCCTGACTTTC.